These 2 T cell receptor beta chains were all obtained from the same sample, sequenced in a study of OX40 agonist ivuxolimab in advanced cancers. The table came from immunoSEQ multiplex PCR; TCRdb's copy has only in-frame clones and leaves some out. The sample has some 64,000 clones; more than 85% are singletons. Sequenced here: CD4+ or CD8+ T cells sorted from blood, sampled in a trial of the OX40 agonist ivuxolimab. The receptors were gathered from an adult with an advanced solid tumor such as melanoma, head and neck, liver or kidney cancer.

The CDR3 here is CATKDREETQYF. The DNA of the CDR3 is TGTGCCACCAAGGACAGGGAAGAGACCCAGTACTTC. The chain combines TRBV6-6 with TRBJ2-5; 8 nucleotides line up with TRBD1. The J segment lost 3 bases and the V segment lost 10 bases, leaving 4 bases of the junction unmatched. In germline, CDR1 is MNHNY, CDR2 SVGAGI (reference sequence). The CDR3 has 12 amino acids.

The table lists this clone with a count of one. The junction departs from germline at one end; a sequencing error may be responsible. This rearrangement joins TRBV7-7 to TRBJ1-1; D uncertain. The CDR3 loop spans 13 amino acids. The V gene's germline CDR1 is SSHAT and CDR2 FNYEAQ (reference sequence). CDR3 in amino acids: CASSLTGDTEAFF. In nucleotides, the CDR3 is TGTGCTAGCAGCCTCACGGGAGATACTGAAGCTTTCTTT.